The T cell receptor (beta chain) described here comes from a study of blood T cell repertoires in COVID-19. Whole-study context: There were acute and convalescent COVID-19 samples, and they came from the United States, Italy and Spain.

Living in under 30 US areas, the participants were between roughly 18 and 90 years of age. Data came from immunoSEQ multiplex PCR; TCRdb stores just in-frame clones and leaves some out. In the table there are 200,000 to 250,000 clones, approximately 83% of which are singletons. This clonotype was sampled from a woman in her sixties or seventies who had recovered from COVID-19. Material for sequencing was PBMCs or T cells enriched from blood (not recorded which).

The DNA of the CDR3 is TGTGCCAGCAGCCCCTCGCGGGGAGGGGGCTATGGCTACACCTTC. It codes for CASSPSRGGGYGYTF. The chain uses TRBV5-4 and TRBJ1-2; a weak D match, TRBD1 (6 bases). From germline, CDR1 is SGHNT and CDR2 YYREEE (reference sequence). The ends were cut back, 4 bases at V and 4 bases at J, with 17 bases in the middle. The CDR3 contains 15 residues.